This T cell receptor beta chain comes out of a study of T cell repertoires in cytomegalovirus infection. TCRdb reprocessed the reads with MiXCR, giving one entry per CDR3 protein. The table lists about 63,000 distinct CDR3 sequences, 20% to 25% of them singletons. Deletions cut 8 bases from V and 0 bases from J, with 16 bases between. The CDR3 is made up of 15 amino acids. Germline V gene sequence: CDR1 MNHNS, CDR2 SASEGT. This clonotype was detected a few times. The antigen is unknown. The V gene is TRBV6-1, the J gene TRBJ1-1; a weak D match, TRBD1 (5 bases). The TCR sequence derives from a human donor in good health (CMV status not recorded). Some clones in this sample may be carry-over from other donors' samples. The sample here was CD8+ T cells from cultured PBMCs, taken from culture after CMV antigen stimulation. CDR3 in amino acids: CASARGVGMNTEAFF. CDR3 DNA sequence: TGTGCCAGCGCTCGGGGCGTGGGGATGAACACTGAAGCTTTCTTT.